Sequencing of this T cell receptor (beta chain) was carried out in a study of T cells after yellow fever vaccination. General study points: Boosting was followed by the reappearance of most primary-vaccination clones (around 95% CD4, about 88% CD8). Although most clonotypes did not, a small share appeared in both CD4 and CD8 compartments.

This clonotype was counted a few times. Its antigen is unknown. V was clipped by 1 base and J by 7 bases, with 14 bases between them. The CDR3 consists of 15 residues. The germline V gene encodes CDR1 SGHTA and CDR2 FQGNSA. TCRdb fed the 5' RACE reads into MiXCR, producing one record per CDR3 protein. The sample has 250,000 to 300,000 distinct CDR3 sequences, roughly 5% seen once. The chain has TRBV7-2 and TRBJ1-5, with a possible D match to TRBD1 (5 bases). This specimen consisted of CD4+ T cells sorted from PBMCs, obtained on the day of the yellow fever booster vaccination. The clonotype comes from a man between 18 and 35 years old who received the YFV17D yellow fever vaccine. CDR3 loop: CASSLGGGNRQPQHF. DNA of the CDR3: TGTGCCAGCAGCTTAGGGGGCGGCAATCGGCAGCCCCAGCATTTT.